Below are 22 T cell receptor beta chains sequenced from a single sample in a study of Graves' ophthalmopathy and Graves' hyperthyroidism. Amplification of TCR beta CDR3 regions used RNA transcripts. HTBI primers were used in a first-round RT-PCR, which preceded a second-round multiplex PCR. TCRdb reprocessed the multiplex PCR reads via MiXCR and lists one record per CDR3 protein. The table has approximately 330,000 distinct CDR3 sequences, about a sixth seen once; the top ten hold over 9%. Specimen: peripheral blood. All receptors come from an adult man with Graves' ophthalmopathy.

This clonotype was recorded many times. J is TRBJ1-2 and V is TRBV7-8; TRBD1 is a possible D gene (5 bases). V lost 3 bases and J lost 1, with 15 bases in between. The CDR3 has 16 amino acids. Germline CDR1 reads SGHVS; CDR2 reads FQNEAQ. The CDR3 sequence is CASSFYGEGDNYGYTF. CDR3 sequence (DNA): TGTGCCAGCAGCTTCTACGGGGAAGGGGATAACTATGGCTACACCTTC.

This sequence joins TRBV20-1 and TRBJ1-5; D gene ambiguous. The CDR3 extends over 13 amino acids. Germline assignment: CDR1 DFQATT and CDR2 SNEGSKA (reference sequence). V was pared by 6 bases and J by 0 bases, with 9 bases between. Here the CDR3 reads CSAIQFSNQPQHF. CDR3 sequence (DNA): TGCAGTGCCATCCAGTTTAGCAATCAGCCCCAGCATTTT.

This clonotype occurred many times. This rearrangement joins TRBV19 to TRBJ1-5; TRBD1 might be the D (5 bases). Germline loops: CDR1 LNHDA, CDR2 SQIVND (reference sequence). There are 15 residues in the CDR3. Between the trimmed V and J ends, which lost 7 bases and 3 bases, there was a span of 16 bases. Here the CDR3 DNA reads TGTGCCAGTAAGTCAGGGATCAGGATCAATCAGCCCCAGCATTTT. It specifies CASKSGIRINQPQHF.

This clonotype was detected many times. V and J are TRBV30 and TRBJ1-6; 7 bases match TRBD1. This CDR3 spans 13 amino acids. Germline CDR1 GTSNPN, CDR2 SVGIG (reference sequence). J was trimmed by 8 bases and V by 3 bases; bases with no gene match: 4. The CDR3 protein is CAWRGRGYSPLHF. DNA for the CDR3: TGTGCCTGGAGGGGCAGGGGGTATTCACCCCTCCACTTT.

The CDR3 sequence is CASSRTGSRYEQYF. Written as DNA, the CDR3 is TGTGCCAGCAGTAGGACAGGTAGTAGGTACGAGCAGTACTTC. The chain carries TRBV12-3 or TRBV12-4 and TRBJ2-7; 7 bases line up with TRBD1. The CDR3 covers 14 residues. Trimming removed 5 bases from V and 4 bases from J; junction bases left unmatched: 8.

The V and J genes are TRBV12-3 or TRBV12-4 and TRBJ1-1; perhaps TRBD1 as D (5 bases). The length of the CDR3 is 12 residues. V shed 8 bases and J shed 1 base, with 8 bases lying between them. For the CDR3, the DNA is TGTGCCAGCGGAGGGGCGAACACTGAAGCTTTCTTT. Translated, it gives CASGGANTEAFF.

This clonotype has ten or more counts. V and J are TRBV6-1 and TRBJ2-5; weak D call: TRBD1 (6 bases). The CDR3 totals 18 residues. Deletions cut 2 bases from V and 5 bases from J, with 24 bases between. Germline CDR1 and CDR2: MNHNS and SASEGT. CDR3 in DNA: TGTGCCAGCAGTGAACCTCACAGGGCGGCGAGGGTGTTGGAGACCCAGTACTTC. Amino acid sequence: CASSEPHRAARVLETQYF.

In this sample, this clonotype turned up many times. J is TRBJ2-5 and V is TRBV7-9, with D unclear. The CDR3 loop spans 14 amino acids. Germline V gene sequence: CDR1 SEHNR, CDR2 FQNEAQ (reference sequence). The ends were cut back, 0 bases at V and 5 bases at J, with 10 bases in the middle. In nucleotides, the CDR3 is TGTGCCAGCAGCTTAGCGCAGTTCGAGGAGACCCAGTACTTC. Translated, it gives CASSLAQFEETQYF.

This clonotype was seen repeatedly, ten times or more. V and J are TRBV19 and TRBJ1-2; D is unresolved. Germline V gives CDR1 LNHDA, CDR2 SQIVND (reference sequence). CDR3 size: 11 residues. V lost 5 bases to trimming and J lost 5 bases, with 6 bases between them. Written as DNA, the CDR3 is TGTGCCAGTAGTGGGGTATATGGCTACACCTTC. It translates to CASSGVYGYTF.

The genes are TRBV28 and TRBJ2-7, with 9 bases lining up with TRBD1. Germline CDR1 MDHEN, CDR2 SYDVKM. V dropped 3 bases and J dropped 6; count of bases not matched to a gene: 6. The CDR3 covers 14 residues. The CDR3 loop reads CASSLAGTGTEQYF. In nucleotides, the CDR3 is TGTGCCAGCAGTTTGGCCGGGACAGGGACCGAGCAGTACTTC.

This clonotype was detected many times. V gene TRBV28 combines with J gene TRBJ1-5; D remains unclear. Germline V gene data show CDR1 as MDHEN and CDR2 as SYDVKM. Trimming stripped 5 bases from V and 0 bases from J, with 11 bases between. The CDR3 contains 15 residues. The CDR3 here is CASSPLDGSNQPQHF. CDR3 DNA sequence: TGTGCCAGCAGTCCCTTGGACGGTAGCAATCAGCCCCAGCATTTT. Full variable domain (outside the CDR3, taken from reference TRBV28 and TRBJ1-5): DVKVTQSSRYLVKRTGEKVFLECVQDMDHENMFWYRQDPGLGLRLIYFSYDVKMKEKGDIPEGYSVSREKKERFSLILESASTNQTSMYLCASSPLDGSNQPQHFGDGTRLSIL.

This clonotype was counted at least ten times. The chain uses TRBV12-3 or TRBV12-4 and TRBJ1-2, with 9 bases fitting TRBD1. The trim removed 8 bases at V and 4 bases at J, leaving 8 bases unmatched. The CDR3 covers 14 residues. In DNA, the CDR3 is TGTGCCAGCGCGACGGGACAGGGCTCCTATGGCTACACCTTC. Amino acid sequence: CASATGQGSYGYTF.

This clonotype has ten or more counts. The chain carries TRBV20-1 and TRBJ2-7; 15 nucleotides align to TRBD2. CDR3 length equals 17 residues. V dropped 5 bases and J dropped 4; count of bases not matched to a gene: 12. CDR1 and CDR2 from the germline V gene are DFQATT and SNEGSKA (reference sequence). CDR3 protein: CSADGLAGGPRGYEQYF. In DNA, the CDR3 is TGCAGTGCTGATGGACTAGCGGGAGGGCCCCGCGGTTACGAGCAGTACTTC.

This clonotype was counted ten times or more. CDR3 in DNA: TGTGCCAGCAGCCTTACCGTAAGCGGGAGGGATGACATTCAGTACTTC. Translation gives CASSLTVSGRDDIQYF. The chain uses TRBV3-1 and TRBJ2-4; 10 nucleotides agree with TRBD2. This CDR3 comprises 16 residues. V shed 4 bases, J shed 8 bases, and the junction held 11 bases outside the gene matches. Germline V CDR1 and CDR2: LGHDT, YNNKEL (reference sequence).

The V and J genes are TRBV6-2 or TRBV6-3 and TRBJ1-2; 7 bases map to TRBD1. V dropped 6 bases and J dropped 2; count of bases not matched to a gene: 6. The length of the CDR3 is 14 residues. The germline gives CDR1 MNHEY, CDR2 SVGEGT. The CDR3 bases are TGTGCCAGCAGATCCGGACAGGCGAACTATGGCTACACCTTC. Translation gives CASRSGQANYGYTF.

This chain joins TRBV19 and TRBJ1-1; no clear D. The CDR3 totals 14 residues. The germline V gene has CDR1 LNHDA and CDR2 SQIVND (reference sequence). Trimming removed 6 bases from V and 5 bases from J, with 16 bases in between. CDR3 amino acids: CASRGTSKGTEAFF. CDR3 coding DNA: TGTGCCAGTAGGGGAACCAGCAAGGGAACTGAAGCTTTCTTT.

The sample holds many counts of this clonotype. One end of the junction is discordant with germline, which a read error may explain. Written as DNA, the CDR3 is TGTGCCAGCAGTGGAAAGAGCTCCTATAATTCACCCCTCCGCTTT. This translates into CASSGKSSYNSPLRF. The V and J genes are TRBV6-1 and TRBJ1-6; D is undetermined. This CDR3 comprises 15 residues. Germline V gene data show CDR1 as MNHNS and CDR2 as SASEGT.

The gene calls are TRBV28 and TRBJ2-7; no reliable D call. The V and J ends lost 10 bases and 5 bases respectively, with 15 bases between them. CDR3 length: 12 amino acids. Germline V gives CDR1 MDHEN, CDR2 SYDVKM. The CDR3 DNA reads as TGTGCCACGTCGGGTATTGGAAACGAGCAGTACTTC. Protein sequence: CATSGIGNEQYF.

The rearrangement links TRBV20-1 to TRBJ2-7; 12 nucleotides line up with TRBD2. Germline CDR1 and CDR2: DFQATT and SNEGSKA (reference sequence). V shed 0 bases, J shed 2 bases, and the junction held 5 bases outside the gene matches. This CDR3 comprises 16 residues. In DNA, the CDR3 is TGCAGTGCTAGAGATCAAAGGACTAGCGGGACCTACGAGCAGTACTTC. It translates to CSARDQRTSGTYEQYF.

This clonotype has ten or more counts. This chain joins TRBV7-2 and TRBJ2-7; 8 nucleotides agree with TRBD1. Trimming removed 5 bases from V and 0 bases from J; junction bases left unmatched: 12. The CDR3 covers 17 residues. CDR1 and CDR2 from the germline V gene are SGHTA and FQGNSA. This CDR3 reads CASSPALGQGSSYEQYF. CDR3 DNA sequence: TGTGCCAGCAGCCCCGCCCTTGGACAGGGTAGCTCCTACGAGCAGTACTTC.

The table lists this clonotype with many counts. The gene calls are TRBV6-1 and TRBJ2-4; 7 bases fit TRBD1. This CDR3 has 21 residues. Germline values: CDR1 MNHNS, CDR2 SASEGT. Germline trimming cut 3 bases from V and 1 base from J; bases unmatched to any gene: 21. CDR3 nucleotides: TGTGCCAGCAGTGAGAGGACTGACCCCCGAAGACAGGGCTTGGCCAAAAACATTCAGTACTTC. This sequence encodes CASSERTDPRRQGLAKNIQYF.

About this clonotype: A much larger clone sits a single nucleotide away, making a read error possible. The chain couples TRBV28 to TRBJ2-7, with D hard to call. The germline V gene encodes CDR1 MDHEN and CDR2 SYDVKM. This CDR3 is built from 12 residues. V was trimmed by 9 bases and J by 7 bases, leaving 16 bases between them. CDR3: CASRGGLGEQYF. The CDR3 DNA reads TGTGCCAGTCGAGGCGGTTTAGGGGAGCAGTACTTC.